The 22 T cell receptor beta chains in this list originate from one sample, sequenced in a study of cytomegalovirus exposure and HLA in healthy donors. Sequenced by immunoSEQ multiplex PCR; TCRdb stores in-frame clones only, minus some. The sample lists 150,000 to 180,000 clones; more than 70% were seen once. Sequencing input: PBMCs. These receptors originate from a human donor in good health.

The chain links TRBV5-1 to TRBJ2-3; D gene unclear. Germline V gene sequence: CDR1 SGHRS, CDR2 YFSETQ. The V gene lost 4 bases and the J gene lost 1 base, with 10 bases spanning the gap. This CDR3 contains 14 residues. CDR3 sequence reads: CASSAQVGTDTQYF. The CDR3 coding sequence is TGCGCCAGCAGCGCCCAGGTCGGCACAGATACGCAGTATTTT.

The chain carries TRBV4-3 and TRBJ2-3; 13 bases are a match to TRBD2. Germline CDR1 and CDR2: LGHNA and YSLEER. The CDR3 consists of 17 residues. V trimming: 4 bases; J trimming: 1 base; junction bases outside the gene matches: 5. CDR3 residues: CASSLTSGGAGTDTQYF. The CDR3 nucleotides are TGCGCCAGCAGCCTTACTAGCGGGGGGGCTGGCACAGATACGCAGTATTTT.

This clone was detected a few times. V usage is TRBV6-1 and J usage is TRBJ1-1; tentatively, D is TRBD1 (6 bases). Germline assignment: CDR1 MNHNS and CDR2 SASEGT. CDR3 size: 13 residues. V lost 7 bases, J lost 1 base, and 10 bases lay in between. CDR3 sequence reads: CASTHRENTEAFF. In nucleotides, the CDR3 is TGTGCCAGCACTCACAGGGAGAACACTGAAGCTTTCTTT.

This rearrangement joins TRBV28 to TRBJ2-1; D is undetermined. Germline CDR1 is MDHEN and CDR2 is SYDVKM. The CDR3 consists of 17 residues. The V and J ends lost 2 bases and 2 bases respectively, with 16 bases between them. CDR3 sequence: CASSLLVELITYNEQFF. CDR3 nucleotide sequence: TGTGCCAGCAGTTTACTTGTGGAGCTGATTACCTACAATGAGCAGTTCTTC.

V and J are TRBV6-5 and TRBJ2-7; maybe TRBD1 (5 bases). Germline lookup yields CDR1 MNHEY and CDR2 SVGAGI. The CDR3 extends over 15 amino acids. With 4 bases removed from V and 0 bases from J, the gap between germline ends came to 13 bases. The chain's CDR3 is CASSSPGLSSYEQYF. In DNA form, the CDR3 reads TGTGCCAGCAGTTCCCCAGGGCTTAGCTCCTACGAGCAGTACTTC.

The V gene is TRBV13, the J gene TRBJ1-2, with a weak D call TRBD1 (6 bases). V lost 6 bases, J lost 0 bases, and 14 bases lay in between. The CDR3 length is 15 residues. Germline CDR1 is PRHDT and CDR2 is FYEKMQ (reference sequence). The CDR3 DNA reads TGTGCCAGCAGAAACGCCAGGGGTTCTAACTATGGCTACACCTTC. Translation: CASRNARGSNYGYTF.

V and J are TRBV10-3 and TRBJ2-7, with D uncertain. Deletions cut 5 bases from V and 5 bases from J, with 13 bases between. Germline CDR1 ENHRY, CDR2 SYGVKD. The CDR3 sequence is 13 residues long. The CDR3 reads CAISHPEAHEQYF. DNA of the CDR3: TGTGCCATCAGTCATCCAGAGGCCCACGAGCAGTACTTC.

The chain combines TRBV7-6 with TRBJ1-1; the match to TRBD1 covers 8 bases. Looked up from germline, CDR1 is SGHVS and CDR2 is FNYEAQ. The J segment lost 3 bases and the V segment lost 5 bases, leaving 11 bases of the junction unmatched. This CDR3 is 16 amino acids long. CDR3 protein: CASSEWDRKSDTEAFF. Here the CDR3 DNA reads TGTGCCAGCAGCGAGTGGGACAGGAAGTCGGACACTGAAGCTTTCTTT.

This clone came up many times. This chain uses TRBV11-2 with TRBJ1-1; 9 bases match TRBD1. The CDR3 runs 15 residues. Trimming at V came to 4 bases and at J to 5 bases, leaving 8 bases not matched to a gene. The V gene's germline CDR1 is SGHAT and CDR2 FQNNGV. CDR3 protein: CASSYSDRGGTEAFF. In DNA, the CDR3 is TGTGCCAGCAGCTATTCGGACAGGGGAGGAACTGAAGCTTTCTTT.

The rearrangement joins TRBV6-4 to TRBJ2-2, with a weak D call TRBD2 (5 bases). CDR1 MRHNA and CDR2 SNTAGT come from the germline V gene. CDR3 length: 13 amino acids. V was shortened by 2 bases and J by 5 bases, with 6 bases between the two germline ends. The CDR3 bases are TGTGCCAGCAGTGACGAGGGTACCGGGGAGCTGTTTTTT. This codes for CASSDEGTGELFF.

This chain joins TRBV5-1 and TRBJ2-7, with TRBD1 matching 7 bases. The CDR3 spans 14 residues. The trim removed 0 bases at V and 2 bases at J, leaving 2 bases unmatched. Germline loops: CDR1 SGHRS, CDR2 YFSETQ. The chain's CDR3 is CASSLEQGAYEQYF. In DNA form, the CDR3 reads TGCGCCAGCAGCTTGGAGCAGGGGGCCTACGAGCAGTACTTC.

The chain joins TRBV7-3 to TRBJ2-1; 11 positions match TRBD2. V gave up 5 bases and J gave up 8 bases; unmatched junction bases: 8. The V gene's germline CDR1 is SGHTA and CDR2 FQGTGA. The CDR3 is made up of 15 amino acids. CDR3 coding DNA: TGTGCCAGCAGCCTTAGTACTAGCGGGAGCTATGAGCAGTTCTTC. Its protein is CASSLSTSGSYEQFF.

This clone was counted a few times. The chain recombines TRBV10-3 with TRBJ1-1; 9 positions agree with TRBD1. CDR3 length equals 13 residues. V gave up 9 bases and J gave up 4 bases; unmatched junction bases: 6. Germline V gene sequence: CDR1 ENHRY, CDR2 SYGVKD. CDR3 DNA sequence: TGTGCCATTCGGGACAGGGCGGCCACTGAAGCTTTCTTT. It codes for CAIRDRAATEAFF.

The chain employs TRBV27 and TRBJ2-3, with TRBD2 matching over 9 bases. CDR3 size: 15 residues. Germline V gene lookup returns CDR1 MNHEY and CDR2 SMNVEV (reference sequence). J lost 2 bases, V lost 2 bases, and 2 bases had no gene match. The CDR3 DNA reads as TGTGCCAGCAGTTTACTAGCGGGGATCACAGATACGCAGTATTTT. Translated: CASSLLAGITDTQYF.

The CDR3 nucleotides read TGTGCCAGCAGCCGGACTAGCGGGGGATTCTATAGCACAGATACGCAGTATTTT. Protein product: CASSRTSGGFYSTDTQYF. The V call is TRBV11-2, the J call TRBJ2-3, with 13 bases aligning to TRBD2. J gave up 0 bases and V 5 bases, and 8 bases lay outside the gene matches. There are 18 residues in the CDR3. The germline V gene has CDR1 SGHAT and CDR2 FQNNGV.

This chain joins TRBV7-2 and TRBJ1-6, with D tentatively TRBD1 (6 bases). The CDR3 runs to 14 residues. Germline lookup yields CDR1 SGHTA and CDR2 FQGNSA. Trimming stripped 5 bases from V and 8 bases from J, with 13 bases between. CDR3 coding DNA: TGTGCCAGCAGCCTACAGGGTACGGATTCACCCCTCCACTTT. The encoded protein is CASSLQGTDSPLHF. The full variable domain, its missing parts supplied by reference TRBV7-2 and TRBJ1-6, is GAGVSQSPSNKVTEKGKDVELRCDPISGHTALYWYRQSLGQGLEFLIYFQGNSAPDKSGLPSDRFSAERTGGSVSTLTIQRTQQEDSAVYLCASSLQGTDSPLHFGNGTRLTVT.

This clone has only one observation. The chain employs TRBV6-6 and TRBJ2-7, with D possibly being TRBD2 (6 bases). The germline V and J ends were trimmed by 2 bases and 9 bases, with 11 bases remaining between them. The CDR3 length is 12 residues. The germline V gene has CDR1 MNHNY and CDR2 SVGAGI (reference sequence). CDR3 in DNA: TGTGCCAGCAGTTACGGGAGCGGGTTGCAGTACTTC. Its protein product is CASSYGSGLQYF.

The rearrangement joins TRBV15 to TRBJ2-7, with D possibly TRBD1 on 6 matching bases. The CDR3 runs to 15 residues. Trimming stripped 3 bases from V and 2 bases from J, with 14 bases between. The V gene's germline CDR1 is LNHNV and CDR2 YYDKDF (reference sequence). The CDR3 DNA is TGTGCCACCAGCAGCCAAACACAGGGTCCCTACGAGCAGTACTTC. It yields the protein CATSSQTQGPYEQYF.

The chain carries TRBV7-2 and TRBJ2-3; 7 bases map to TRBD1. Unmatched junction bases numbered 3, after V lost 2 bases and J lost 4 bases. The CDR3 has 14 residues. Germline V CDR1 and CDR2: SGHTA, FQGNSA. The CDR3 DNA sequence: TGTGCCAGCAGCTTACACCAGGGGGCAGATACGCAGTATTTT. Amino acids: CASSLHQGADTQYF.

V and J are TRBV6-5 and TRBJ1-1; D possibly corresponds to TRBD1 (5 bases). CDR3 length: 14 residues. Germline V CDR1 and CDR2: MNHEY, SVGAGI. Trimming removed 2 bases at V and 3 bases at J, with 10 bases between. CDR3 protein: CASSYGGEDTEAFF. CDR3 in DNA: TGTGCCAGCAGTTACGGGGGGGAGGACACTGAAGCTTTCTTT.

This sequence joins TRBV19 and TRBJ2-3; TRBD2 is a possible D gene (5 bases). Germline CDR1 LNHDA, CDR2 SQIVND (reference sequence). The germline V and J ends were trimmed by 5 bases and 0 bases, with 24 bases remaining between them. This CDR3 is built from 19 residues. CDR3 residues: CASSPPQRRRPPSTDTQYF. DNA of the CDR3: TGTGCCAGTAGTCCCCCGCAGCGGAGGCGACCTCCTAGCACAGATACGCAGTATTTT.

This chain joins TRBV2 and TRBJ1-3, with D possibly being TRBD1 (5 bases). The germline V and J ends were trimmed by 10 bases and 3 bases, with 19 bases remaining between them. Germline values: CDR1 SNHLY, CDR2 FYNNEI. CDR3 length equals 15 residues. The CDR3 DNA sequence: TGTGCCACCAGCAGGCCCGGGGGTGATGGAAACACCATATATTTT. Translated, it gives CATSRPGGDGNTIYF.